The 21 T cell receptor beta chains below all came from one sample that was sequenced in a study of CXCR3-negative and CXCR3-positive naive CD8 T cells. UMI labels and 5' RACE were used to prepare the TRB cDNA libraries. TCRdb reanalyzed the 5' RACE reads, giving one entry per CDR3 protein sequence and no DNA. This table holds several thousand distinct CDR3 sequences. Sample: naive CXCR3- CD8+ T cells from blood. Indicated subset: CD45RO-CCR7+CD27+CD95- naive CD8+ T cells lacking CXCR3 (TNR3-). The receptors were sampled from a human donor in good health. Some clones in this sample may be carry-over from other donors' samples.

Judged by frequency, this clonotype is medium-sized. The V gene is TRBV5-1, the J gene TRBJ2-3; the D call of TRBD1 rests on TCRdb alone, since no DNA is present to check it. The germline V gene has CDR1 SGHRS and CDR2 YFSETQ. CDR3 size: 15 residues. The chain's CDR3 is CASSLALGRTDTQYF.

This chain connects TRBV29-1 to TRBJ2-1; TCRdb reports TRBD2, a call that lacks DNA to check it against. The V gene's germline CDR1 is SQVTM and CDR2 ANQGSEA. This CDR3 has 14 amino acids. CDR3 amino acids: CSVIGTGGLNEQFF.

The chain combines TRBV29-1 with TRBJ2-7. Germline values: CDR1 SQVTM, CDR2 ANQGSEA. CDR3 length: 14 residues. The CDR3 region is CSVDGGGATYEQYF.

Here the CDR3 reads CSVGGNYEQYF. The chain uses TRBV29-1 and TRBJ2-7. This CDR3 region has 11 residues. Germline lookup yields CDR1 SQVTM and CDR2 ANQGSEA.

This clonotype is identified as medium-sized from frequency. The rearrangement joins TRBV12-3 or TRBV12-4 to TRBJ1-5; the TCRdb call, TRBD1, lacks DNA for checking. There are 16 residues in the CDR3. The CDR3 spells CASSAPGTMVDQPQHF.

CDR3 sequence: CASRREKANYGYTF. J is TRBJ1-2 and V is TRBV6-5. Germline CDR1 MNHEY, CDR2 SVGAGI. The CDR3 is made up of 14 amino acids.

V and J are TRBV6-2 or TRBV6-3 and TRBJ2-3; TCRdb names TRBD2, which stays unverified in the absence of DNA. This CDR3 has 18 residues. Germline assignment: CDR1 MNHEY and CDR2 SVGEGT. This CDR3 is CASSYRLAGEGSTDTQYF.

The chain employs TRBV10-3 and TRBJ1-1; TCRdb calls TRBD1, which cannot be checked without DNA. CDR3 size: 13 residues. In germline, CDR1 is ENHRY, CDR2 SYGVKD. The CDR3 is CATADRLYTEAFF.

This clonotype is identified as medium-sized (0.01 to 0.1%) from frequency. The chain employs TRBV5-1 and TRBJ2-7. Germline V gene lookup returns CDR1 SGHRS and CDR2 YFSETQ. The CDR3 is made up of 14 amino acids. This CDR3 is CASSLGADLYEQYF.

The CDR3 is CASNDRGMNTEAFF. The chain joins TRBV19 to TRBJ1-1; TCRdb returns TRBD1, unconfirmable since there is no DNA. Germline V CDR1 and CDR2: LNHDA, SQIVND (reference sequence). The CDR3 contains 14 residues.

CDR3 region: CSARGSELGAGNIQYF. The rearrangement joins TRBV20-1 to TRBJ2-4; TCRdb's D call, TRBD2, is unchecked because there is no DNA. CDR1 DFQATT and CDR2 SNEGSKA come from the germline V gene (reference sequence). The CDR3 consists of 16 residues.

The chain has TRBV20-1 and TRBJ2-7; lacking DNA, the TRBD1 call made by TCRdb goes unchecked. Germline V gives CDR1 DFQATT, CDR2 SNEGSKA (reference sequence). The CDR3 is 15 amino acids. The CDR3 protein is CSARAPGAIAYEQYF.

The J gene is TRBJ1-2, the V gene TRBV20-1. This CDR3 comprises 16 residues. CDR1 DFQATT and CDR2 SNEGSKA come from the germline V gene (reference sequence). The CDR3 sequence is CSARGQGIPANYGYTF.

The chain couples TRBV12-3 or TRBV12-4 to TRBJ1-1. The CDR3 extends over 11 amino acids. The CDR3 sequence: CASSRDTEAFF.

This clonotype counts as medium-sized (0.01 to 0.1%) by frequency. The gene calls are TRBV12-3 or TRBV12-4 and TRBJ2-7; no DNA is available, so the TRBD1 call from TCRdb remains unchecked. This CDR3 is 17 amino acids long. CDR3 residues: CASSPPRGTEGRYEQYF.

This clonotype is deemed medium-sized by its frequency. The V and J genes are TRBV7-2 and TRBJ2-7; the D call of TRBD1 rests on TCRdb alone, since no DNA is present to check it. This CDR3 is built from 14 residues. The V gene's germline CDR1 is SGHTA and CDR2 FQGNSA. CDR3 region: CASSLGQGTYEQYF.

Measured by frequency, this clonotype is medium-sized. The chain joins TRBV25-1 to TRBJ1-1; the D call of TRBD1 rests on TCRdb alone, since no DNA is present to check it. There are 15 residues in the CDR3. From germline, CDR1 is MGHDK and CDR2 SYGVNS. CDR3 in amino acids: CASSTPRDRNTEAFF.

The chain couples TRBV29-1 to TRBJ1-5; TCRdb designates TRBD1, a call that cannot be tested without DNA. CDR3 length: 15 amino acids. The germline gives CDR1 SQVTM, CDR2 ANQGSEA. CDR3 loop: CSVEGGGGEGQPQHF.

Its frequency marks this clonotype as medium-sized. The rearrangement uses TRBV19 and TRBJ1-3; absent DNA, TCRdb's TRBD1 call cannot be checked. The germline V gene has CDR1 LNHDA and CDR2 SQIVND (reference sequence). This CDR3 has 14 amino acids. The CDR3 region is CASNRESSGNTIYF.

The CDR3 loop reads CASGSPRDRVDEQYF. This rearrangement joins TRBV27 to TRBJ2-7; TCRdb picks TRBD1, but there is no DNA to check that call. This CDR3 comprises 15 residues. Germline assignment: CDR1 MNHEY and CDR2 SMNVEV (reference sequence).

Frequency places this clonotype as medium-sized (0.01 to 0.1%). This chain joins TRBV29-1 and TRBJ2-2. The germline gives CDR1 SQVTM, CDR2 ANQGSEA. The CDR3 is made up of 15 amino acids. The CDR3 sequence is CSVETNREDTGELFF.